This TCR beta chain was recovered during a study of blood T cell repertoires in COVID-19. Clones were sequenced by immunoSEQ multiplex PCR, and TCRdb holds only the in-frame ones, with some missing. The table lists about 270,000 clones, 88% of them singletons. The TCR sequence derives from a woman aged 50 to 60 who had recovered from COVID-19. Sequenced input: PBMCs or T cells enriched from blood (not recorded which).

The CDR3 sequence: CASSYESYSPLHF. The CDR3 nucleotides are TGTGCCAGCAGTTACGAGTCATATTCACCCCTCCACTTT. This chain joins TRBV6-5 and TRBJ1-6; D gene ambiguous. Per the germline V gene, CDR1 is MNHEY and CDR2 is SVGAGI. This CDR3 has 13 residues. V gave up 2 bases and J gave up 8 bases, with 7 bases separating them.